This T cell receptor (beta chain) was sequenced during a study of CD8 T cells in ankylosing spondylitis. Details on this clonotype: Its specificity is not known.

Study findings and constraints: For ankylosing spondylitis blood, a TCR beta motif of 7 or 8 highly homologous variants appeared characteristic.

TCRdb re-derived calls from the 5' RACE reads in MiXCR, one entry per CDR3 protein. The table includes over 110,000 distinct CDR3 sequences, approximately 8.4% detected once. Sequences were obtained from synovial fluid, either unsorted or a sorted T cell fraction (not recorded which). The TCR was taken from a male donor with ankylosing spondylitis.

The CDR3 spells CASRPRGASGYTF. The CDR3, as DNA: TGTGCCAGCAGGCCGCGGGGGGCAAGTGGCTACACCTTC. This rearrangement joins TRBV14 to TRBJ1-2; D is possibly TRBD1 (6 bases). This CDR3 comprises 13 residues. V lost 6 bases, J lost 7 bases, and 15 bases lay in between. Germline V gene data show CDR1 as SGHDN and CDR2 as FVKESK.